This T cell receptor beta chain was identified in a study of cytomegalovirus exposure and HLA in healthy donors. Study conclusions and caveats: Earlier analysis looked at TCR beta V segments, and most were productive about 87% or about 30% of the time.

Trimming stripped 0 bases from V and 1 base from J, with 8 bases between. Germline lookup yields CDR1 SGHRS and CDR2 YFSETQ. The CDR3 spans 14 residues. It was with 60 Vbeta and 13 Jbeta primers that the PCR ran. Sequencing used immunoSEQ multiplex PCR; TCRdb keeps in-frame clones, though not all of them. The sample shows about 150,000 clones, 80% to 90% of them seen only once. Donors in the study were healthy people who gave bone marrow. Donors had nominal health at sampling but likely had unrecorded immune exposures. About this clone: Its matching antigen is unknown.

This receptor was taken from a woman younger than 35 in good health and CMV-seronegative. The specimen was PBMCs. The chain has TRBV5-1 and TRBJ2-7; no clear D. CDR3 in DNA: TGCGCCAGCAGCTTGGCTCCCTCTTCCTACGAGCAGTACTTC. Amino acid sequence: CASSLAPSSYEQYF.